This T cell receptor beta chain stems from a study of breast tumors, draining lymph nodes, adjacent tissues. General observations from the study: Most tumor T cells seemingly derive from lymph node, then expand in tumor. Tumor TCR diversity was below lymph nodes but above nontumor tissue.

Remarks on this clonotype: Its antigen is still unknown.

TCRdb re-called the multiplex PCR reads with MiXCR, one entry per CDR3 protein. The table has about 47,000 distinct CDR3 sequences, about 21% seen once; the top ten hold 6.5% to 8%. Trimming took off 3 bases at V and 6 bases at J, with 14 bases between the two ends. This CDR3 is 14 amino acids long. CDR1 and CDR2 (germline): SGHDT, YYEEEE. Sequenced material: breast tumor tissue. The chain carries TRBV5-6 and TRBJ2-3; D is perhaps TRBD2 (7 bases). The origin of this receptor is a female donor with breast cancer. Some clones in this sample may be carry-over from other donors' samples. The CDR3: CASSWEGDSDTQYF. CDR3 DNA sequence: TGTGCCAGCAGCTGGGAGGGGGACTCCGATACGCAGTATTTT.